These 13 T cell receptor beta chains were sequenced from one sample in a study of early T cells in non-severe SARS-CoV-2 infection. TCRdb redid the calling of the 5' RACE reads with MiXCR, one entry per CDR3 protein. The table has 90,000 to 130,000 distinct CDR3 sequences, 9.5% to 13% seen once. Sequencing input: whole blood. These receptors all stem from an adult who was a healthcare worker with PCR-confirmed SARS-CoV-2 infection or an uninfected control (not recorded which).

The chain combines TRBV20-1 with TRBJ2-7; tentatively, D is TRBD1 (6 bases). With 6 bases removed from V and 1 base from J, the gap between germline ends came to 22 bases. The CDR3 is made up of 16 amino acids. Germline CDR1 reads DFQATT; CDR2 reads SNEGSKA (reference sequence). CDR3 DNA sequence: TGCAGTGCACCTGGCGCGGCAGGGGCTCGGTCCTACGAGCAGTACTTC. This gives the protein CSAPGAAGARSYEQYF.

The J gene is TRBJ2-5, the V gene TRBV20-1; 12 bases line up with TRBD2. J lost 2 bases, V lost 4 bases, and 5 bases had no gene match. This CDR3 has 15 residues. Per the germline V gene, CDR1 is DFQATT and CDR2 is SNEGSKA (reference sequence). CDR3: CSAIGLAGKQETQYF. The CDR3 DNA reads as TGCAGTGCTATCGGACTAGCGGGAAAGCAAGAGACCCAGTACTTC.

The table lists this clonotype with a few counts. V gene TRBV3-1 combines with J gene TRBJ1-4; TRBD1 agrees at 7 bases. The CDR3 loop spans 15 amino acids. After removal of 0 bases from V and 6 bases from J, the junction contained 4 bases not matched to a gene. The germline V gene has CDR1 LGHDT and CDR2 YNNKEL (reference sequence). CDR3 nucleotide sequence: TGTGCCAGCAGCCAAGATCGGCAGGGGGATGAAAAACTGTTTTTT. This sequence encodes CASSQDRQGDEKLFF.

This clonotype has at least ten counts. The genes are TRBV5-1 and TRBJ1-4; no firm D call. CDR3 length equals 15 residues. Trimming pared 1 base from V and 8 bases from J, leaving 15 bases between. Germline V lookup: CDR1 SGHRS, CDR2 YFSETQ. DNA of the CDR3: TGCGCCAGCAGCTTGTATGGTTTCGGGGAGGAAAAACTGTTTTTT. Protein product: CASSLYGFGEEKLFF.

This clonotype was counted between two and nine times. At one of its ends the junction is not consistent with the germline gene, which may arise from a read error. The chain combines TRBV11-2 with TRBJ2-1; perhaps D is TRBD1 or TRBD2 (5 bases each). The germline V gene has CDR1 SGHAT and CDR2 FQNNGV. The CDR3 spans 12 residues. The CDR3 DNA is TGTGCCAGCAGCTTATCACTCGGGGCCGAACTCTTC. It codes for CASSLSLGAELF.

The chain uses TRBV6-5 and TRBJ1-1, with D possibly being TRBD1 (6 bases). In germline, CDR1 is MNHEY, CDR2 SVGAGI. The CDR3 has 14 residues. Trimming stripped 1 base from V and 3 bases from J, with 9 bases between. The CDR3 is CASSYWPGDTEAFF. CDR3 nucleotides: TGTGCCAGCAGTTACTGGCCAGGGGACACTGAAGCTTTCTTT.

The chain carries TRBV10-2 and TRBJ1-2; no clear D. Germline V CDR1 and CDR2: WSHSY, SAAADI. This CDR3 has 13 residues. Trimming took off 0 bases at V and 7 bases at J, with 9 bases between the two ends. CDR3 residues: CASSESRSSGYTF. CDR3 in DNA: TGCGCCAGCAGTGAGTCGAGGTCTTCTGGCTACACCTTC.

This clonotype was detected only a few times. The CDR3 coding sequence is TGTGCCAGCAGCCAATCTTACGCCCTCGGACAGGGCGATGAGCAGTACTTC. As protein: CASSQSYALGQGDEQYF. The chain carries TRBV3-1 and TRBJ2-7; 8 positions match TRBD1. The CDR3 contains 17 residues. Per the germline V gene, CDR1 is LGHDT and CDR2 is YNNKEL (reference sequence). V was pared by 2 bases and J by 7 bases, with 16 bases of the junction left unmatched.

V is TRBV6-5 and J is TRBJ2-1; TRBD2 agrees at 13 bases. V lost 6 bases and J lost 3; bases outside the gene matches: 8. The germline V gene encodes CDR1 MNHEY and CDR2 SVGAGI. CDR3 length: 17 residues. CDR3: CASSRGLAGARYNEQFF. The CDR3 bases are TGTGCCAGCAGCCGAGGACTAGCGGGGGCCCGCTACAATGAGCAGTTCTTC.

The table lists this clonotype with a few counts. The chain combines TRBV20-1 with TRBJ1-2; D not certain. The CDR3 is made up of 15 amino acids. Germline-derived CDR1 and CDR2 are DFQATT and SNEGSKA (reference sequence). Deletions cut 3 bases from V and 2 bases from J, with 16 bases between. CDR3 amino acids: CSARIRLTVNYGYTF. The CDR3 DNA sequence: TGCAGTGCTAGGATACGTCTCACCGTAAACTATGGCTACACCTTC.

This clonotype was found many times. The V and J genes are TRBV5-4 and TRBJ1-3, with D possibly TRBD1 on 5 matching bases. Germline-derived CDR1 and CDR2 are SGHNT and YYREEE (reference sequence). The CDR3 has 15 residues. Trimming shortened V by 1 base and J by 3 bases, and 11 bases separated the two germline ends. The CDR3, as DNA: TGTGCCAGCAGCTTGACAGGCGGCCATGGAAACACCATATATTTT. Translating gives CASSLTGGHGNTIYF.

The rearrangement uses TRBV29-1 and TRBJ2-4, with unresolved D. Per the germline V gene, CDR1 is SQVTM and CDR2 is ANQGSEA. CDR3 length: 13 residues. With 4 bases removed from V and 0 bases from J, the gap between germline ends came to 7 bases. The CDR3 reads CSVGPVAKNIQYF. The CDR3 coding sequence is TGCAGCGTTGGGCCCGTAGCCAAAAACATTCAGTACTTC.

This clonotype appeared many times. Here the CDR3 DNA reads TGTGCCAGCAGCGTAACTAGCGGCACAGATACGCAGTATTTT. Its translation: CASSVTSGTDTQYF. The V and J genes are TRBV9 and TRBJ2-3; 7 nucleotides agree with TRBD2. The V segment lost 1 base and the J segment 1 base; nucleotides outside the gene matches: 0. There are 14 residues in the CDR3. The germline gives CDR1 SGDLS, CDR2 YYNGEE.